The 8 T cell receptor beta chains below were found in one sample sequenced in a study of read filtering for tumor transcriptome and immune sequencing. The library was built from 400 ng RNA with molecular barcoded adaptors for alpha/delta and beta/gamma chains. TCRdb redid the calling of the reads with MiXCR, one entry per CDR3 protein. Here the sample spans roughly 130,000 distinct CDR3 sequences, roughly 13% being singletons. Sequenced: a population of CD138-negative cells sorted from bone marrow. Receptors originate from a donor at least 40 years old with multiple myeloma.

This clonotype was seen repeatedly, ten times or more. This chain links TRBV4-2 with TRBJ2-1; no clear D gene. The CDR3 sequence is 15 residues long. Per the germline V gene, CDR1 is LGHNA and CDR2 is YNFKEQ. V was cut by 0 bases and J by 9 bases, with 15 bases left in between. The CDR3 nucleotides are TGTGCCAGCAGCCAAGAGAGGAGCCCCTGGAGTGAGCAGTTCTTC. It yields the protein CASSQERSPWSEQFF.

In this sample, this clonotype turned up a few times. The genes are TRBV6-5 and TRBJ1-5; the D gene is possibly TRBD1 (6 bases). Germline V gives CDR1 MNHEY, CDR2 SVGAGI. Between the trimmed V and J ends, which lost 6 bases and 4 bases, there was a span of 16 bases. The CDR3 spans 15 residues. CDR3 DNA sequence: TGTGCCAGCAGAGACGGACAGTCTTTAAATCAGCCCCAGCATTTT. It codes for CASRDGQSLNQPQHF.

This clonotype was detected many times. The chain employs TRBV24-1 and TRBJ1-4; D possibly corresponds to TRBD1 (6 bases). The CDR3 consists of 13 residues. The V end lost 4 bases, the J end lost 8 bases, and 10 bases lay between the germline ends. Germline V gene data show CDR1 as KGHDR and CDR2 as SFDVKD. The CDR3 here is CATSEGGLEKLFF. CDR3 coding DNA: TGTGCCACCAGTGAGGGGGGCTTGGAAAAACTGTTTTTT.

This clonotype showed up many times. V is TRBV19 and J is TRBJ2-5; tentatively, D is TRBD2 (6 bases). Germline lookup yields CDR1 LNHDA and CDR2 SQIVND (reference sequence). V was cut by 4 bases and J by 2 bases, with 8 bases left in between. This CDR3 comprises 13 residues. CDR3 region: CASSSAGQETQYF. For the CDR3, the DNA is TGTGCCAGTAGTAGTGCGGGACAAGAGACCCAGTACTTC. Complete variable domain (other parts from reference TRBV19 and TRBJ2-5): DGGITQSPKYLFRKEGQNVTLSCEQNLNHDAMYWYRQDPGQGLRLIYYSQIVNDFQKGDIAEGYSVSREKKESFPLTVTSAQKNPTAFYLCASSSAGQETQYFGPGTRLLVL.

This clonotype was observed many times. The chain has TRBV18 and TRBJ1-1; D unresolved. The CDR3 loop spans 16 amino acids. Per germline, CDR1 KGHSH and CDR2 LQKENI. V lost 0 bases and J lost 0, with 11 bases in between. The CDR3 spells CASSPPGKSMNTEAFF. CDR3 in DNA: TGTGCCAGCTCACCACCCGGAAAGAGCATGAACACTGAAGCTTTCTTT. Full variable domain (missing parts from reference TRBV18 and TRBJ1-1): NAGVMQNPRHLVRRRGQEARLRCSPMKGHSHVYWYRQLPEEGLKFMVYLQKENIIDESGMPKERFSAEFPKEGPSILRIQQVVRGDSAAYFCASSPPGKSMNTEAFFGQGTRLTVV.

This clonotype has only a few counts. The chain joins TRBV5-6 to TRBJ2-7; a weak D match, TRBD2 (6 bases). Germline V CDR1 and CDR2: SGHDT, YYEEEE. Trimming pared 6 bases from V and 3 bases from J, leaving 19 bases between. This CDR3 region has 15 residues. CDR3 sequence reads: CASKPTGTQFYEQYF. The CDR3 DNA follows: TGTGCCAGCAAACCTACCGGGACTCAATTCTACGAGCAGTACTTC.

This clonotype occurred many times. This chain uses TRBV12-3 or TRBV12-4 with TRBJ2-1, with TRBD2 identical over 13 bases. The CDR3 has 15 residues. J gave up 8 bases and V 7 bases, and 8 bases lay outside the gene matches. This CDR3 is CASTRTSGRSDEQFF. Written as DNA, the CDR3 is TGTGCCAGCACCCGGACTAGCGGGAGAAGTGATGAGCAGTTCTTC.

This clonotype was seen ten or more times. The chain recombines TRBV6-6 with TRBJ2-5, with 8 bases that match TRBD1. The CDR3 length is 16 residues. J lost 5 bases, V lost 2 bases, and 10 bases had no gene match. CDR1 and CDR2 from the germline V gene are MNHNY and SVGAGI (reference sequence). The CDR3 bases are TGTGCCAGCAGTTACCAAAGGACAGGGTCGGAGGAGACCCAGTACTTC. Amino acid sequence: CASSYQRTGSEETQYF.